This TCR beta chain was profiled in a study of T-cell reconstitution after alpha-beta-depleted transplantation in children. Germline V gene sequence: CDR1 SGHRS, CDR2 YFSETQ. Trimming cost V 1 base and J 2 bases, with 13 bases left between them. CDR3 length: 15 residues. In its sample, this clonotype was seen many times. Its antigen is still unknown. This sample's TCRbeta library carried unique molecular identifier barcodes. Via MiXCR, TCRdb re-called the PCR reads, giving one row per CDR3 protein. The sample carries about 600,000 distinct CDR3 sequences, 10% to 15% recorded once. Study findings and constraints: By one year post-transplant, T-cell counts and diversity largely arose from T cells that were newly produced. At day 60, the high TCRbeta diversity found in some patients originated from recipient T cells and thymic progenitors that had survived. In patients about two months after transplant, alpha-beta T cells reportedly arose from several hundred expanded graft clones.

The genes are TRBV5-1 and TRBJ2-7, with a weak D call TRBD2 (5 bases). This receptor was obtained from a male patient under 18 who had a stem cell transplant for acute myeloid leukemia, so the T cells may come from the graft donor. This sample comprised PBMCs, mostly from graft donor cells, obtained 360 days after TCRalphabeta/CD19-depleted stem cell transplant. Here the CDR3 reads CASSLIPGNTYEQYF. The CDR3 DNA sequence: TGCGCCAGCAGCTTGATTCCCGGGAATACCTACGAGCAGTACTTC.